This T cell receptor (beta chain) was identified in a study of cytomegalovirus exposure and HLA in healthy donors. Study outcomes and limitations: The productive fraction for most TCR beta V segments was about 87% or about 30% in an earlier analysis. Researchers reportedly found TCR beta sequences accurately predicted most subjects' HLA-A and HLA-B alleles. A later analysis linked a missense variant in DCLRE1C to the trimming of TCR beta V and J genes.

The CDR3 runs to 13 residues. Germline V lookup: CDR1 MRHNA, CDR2 SNTAGT. In the case of this clone: Its antigen is as yet unknown. A junction end diverges from the germline sequence, so it may reflect a read error.

PCR primers comprised 60 Vbeta and 13 Jbeta primers. Sequencing was performed with immunoSEQ multiplex PCR; in TCRdb, only in-frame clones are kept and a portion is missing. This sample has around 90,000 clones, with roughly 60% found just once. This clonotype originated in a boy younger than 18 in good health and CMV-seropositive. Sequenced sample: PBMCs. V gene TRBV6-4 combines with J gene TRBJ1-5; 7 nucleotides align to TRBD1. CDR3 DNA: TGTGCCAGCAGTGTTGACAGGGATCAGCCCCAGAATTTT. Encoded protein: CASSVDRDQPQNF.